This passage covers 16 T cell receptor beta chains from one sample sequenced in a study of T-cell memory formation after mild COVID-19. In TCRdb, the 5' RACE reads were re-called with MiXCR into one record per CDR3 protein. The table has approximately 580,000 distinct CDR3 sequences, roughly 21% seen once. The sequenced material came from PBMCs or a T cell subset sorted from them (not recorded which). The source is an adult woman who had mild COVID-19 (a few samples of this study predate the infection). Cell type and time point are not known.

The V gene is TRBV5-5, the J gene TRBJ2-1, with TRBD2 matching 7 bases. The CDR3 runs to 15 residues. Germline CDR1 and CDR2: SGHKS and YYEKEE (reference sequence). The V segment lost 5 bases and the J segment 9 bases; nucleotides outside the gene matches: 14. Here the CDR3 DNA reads TGTGCCAGCAGTCAAGCGAGCGGGATGGTGGGTGAGCAGTTCTTC. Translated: CASSQASGMVGEQFF.

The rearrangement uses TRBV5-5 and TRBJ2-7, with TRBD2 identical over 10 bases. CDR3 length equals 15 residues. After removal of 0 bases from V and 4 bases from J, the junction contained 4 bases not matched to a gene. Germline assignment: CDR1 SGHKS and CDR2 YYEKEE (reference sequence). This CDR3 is CASSLELAGVYEQYF. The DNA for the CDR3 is TGTGCCAGCAGCTTGGAGCTAGCGGGAGTATACGAGCAGTACTTC.

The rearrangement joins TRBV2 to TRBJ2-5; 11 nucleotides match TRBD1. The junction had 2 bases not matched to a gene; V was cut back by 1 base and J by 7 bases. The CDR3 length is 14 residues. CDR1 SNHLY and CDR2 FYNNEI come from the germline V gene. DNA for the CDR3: TGTGCCAGCAGTGAAGGGGACAGGGGGAGGACCCAGTACTTC. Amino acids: CASSEGDRGRTQYF. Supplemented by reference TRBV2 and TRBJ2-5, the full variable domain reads EPEVTQTPSHQVTQMGQEVILRCVPISNHLYFYWYRQILGQKVEFLVSFYNNEISEKSEIFDDQFSVERPDGSNFTLKIRSTKLEDSAMYFCASSEGDRGRTQYFGPGTRLLVL.

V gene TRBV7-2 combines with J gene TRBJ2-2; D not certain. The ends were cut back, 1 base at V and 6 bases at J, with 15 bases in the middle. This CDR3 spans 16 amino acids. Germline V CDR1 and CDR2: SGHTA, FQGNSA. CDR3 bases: TGTGCCAGCAGCTTAGTATATAATCCACCACCCGGGGAGCTGTTTTTT. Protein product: CASSLVYNPPPGELFF.

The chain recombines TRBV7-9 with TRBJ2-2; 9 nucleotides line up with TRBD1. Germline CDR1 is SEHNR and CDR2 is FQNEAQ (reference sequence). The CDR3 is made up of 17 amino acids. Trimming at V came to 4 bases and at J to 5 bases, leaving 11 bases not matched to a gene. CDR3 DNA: TGTGCCAGCAGCTCAGTTGTCGGGACAGGGAGTACCGGGGAGCTGTTTTTT. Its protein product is CASSSVVGTGSTGELFF.

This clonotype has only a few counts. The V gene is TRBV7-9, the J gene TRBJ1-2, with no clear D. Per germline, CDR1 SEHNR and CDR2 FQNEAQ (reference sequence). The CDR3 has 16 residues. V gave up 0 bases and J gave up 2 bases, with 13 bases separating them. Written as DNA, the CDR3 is TGTGCCAGCAGCTTAGCGGGCACAGAGATAAACTATGGCTACACCTTC. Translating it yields CASSLAGTEINYGYTF.

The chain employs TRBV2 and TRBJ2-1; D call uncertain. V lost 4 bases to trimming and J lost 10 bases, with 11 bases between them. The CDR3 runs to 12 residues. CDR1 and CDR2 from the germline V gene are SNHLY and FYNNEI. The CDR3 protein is CASSGSPYEQFF. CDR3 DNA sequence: TGTGCCAGCAGTGGGTCTCCGTACGAGCAGTTCTTC.

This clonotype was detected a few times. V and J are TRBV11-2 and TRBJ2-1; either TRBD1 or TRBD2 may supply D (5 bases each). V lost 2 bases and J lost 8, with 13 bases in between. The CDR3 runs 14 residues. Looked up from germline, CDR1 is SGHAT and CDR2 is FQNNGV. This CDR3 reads CASSLTSGTDEQFF. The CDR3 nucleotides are TGTGCCAGCAGCTTAACATCGGGGACGGATGAGCAGTTCTTC.

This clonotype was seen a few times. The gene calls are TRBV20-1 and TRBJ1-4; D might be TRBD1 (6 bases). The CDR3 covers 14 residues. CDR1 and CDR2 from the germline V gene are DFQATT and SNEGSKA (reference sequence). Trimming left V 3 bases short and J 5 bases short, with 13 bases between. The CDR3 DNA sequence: TGCAGTGCTAGCGGCAGGGGCGCCAATGAAAAACTGTTTTTT. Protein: CSASGRGANEKLFF.

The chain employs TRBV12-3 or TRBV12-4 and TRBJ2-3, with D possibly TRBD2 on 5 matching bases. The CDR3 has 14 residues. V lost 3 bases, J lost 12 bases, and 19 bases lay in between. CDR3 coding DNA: TGTGCCAGCAGTTTTGGGCAGGCTCCAACGGGACAGTATTTT. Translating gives CASSFGQAPTGQYF.

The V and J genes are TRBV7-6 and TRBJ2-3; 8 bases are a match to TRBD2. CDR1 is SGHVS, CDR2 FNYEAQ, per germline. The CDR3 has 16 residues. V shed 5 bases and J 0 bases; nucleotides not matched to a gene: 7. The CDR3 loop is CASSSRTSKSTDTQYF. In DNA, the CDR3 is TGTGCCAGCAGCAGCCGGACTAGCAAAAGCACAGATACGCAGTATTTT.

This CDR3 reads CASPIWADSSQLQFF. The CDR3 DNA follows: TGTGCCAGCCCCATATGGGCCGACAGCTCCCAATTGCAGTTCTTC. The chain uses TRBV7-2 and TRBJ2-1, with D perhaps matching TRBD1 (5 bases). Trimming removed 8 bases at V and 12 bases at J, with 26 bases between. Germline V gene sequence: CDR1 SGHTA, CDR2 FQGNSA. CDR3 length equals 15 residues.

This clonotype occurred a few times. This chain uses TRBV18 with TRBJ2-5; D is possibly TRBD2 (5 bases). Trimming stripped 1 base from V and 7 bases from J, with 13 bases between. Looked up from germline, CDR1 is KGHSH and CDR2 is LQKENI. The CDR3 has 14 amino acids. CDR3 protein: CASSPLEESGTQYF. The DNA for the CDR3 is TGTGCCAGCTCACCACTGGAGGAAAGTGGGACCCAGTACTTC.

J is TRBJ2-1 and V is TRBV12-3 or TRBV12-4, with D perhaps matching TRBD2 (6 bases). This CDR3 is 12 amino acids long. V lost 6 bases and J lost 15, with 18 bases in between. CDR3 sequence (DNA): TGTGCCAGCAGCCCTAGGGAGGAGTTGCTGTTCTTC. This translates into CASSPREELLFF.

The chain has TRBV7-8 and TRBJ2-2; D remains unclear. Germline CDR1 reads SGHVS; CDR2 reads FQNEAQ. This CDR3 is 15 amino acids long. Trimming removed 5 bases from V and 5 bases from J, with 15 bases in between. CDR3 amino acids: CASSASRTQTGELFF. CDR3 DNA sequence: TGTGCCAGCAGCGCATCCCGGACCCAGACCGGGGAGCTGTTTTTT.

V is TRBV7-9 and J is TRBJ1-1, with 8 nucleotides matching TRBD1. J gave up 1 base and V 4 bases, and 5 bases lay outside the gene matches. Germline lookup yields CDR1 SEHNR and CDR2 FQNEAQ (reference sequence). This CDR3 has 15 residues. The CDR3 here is CASSSGQGWNTEAFF. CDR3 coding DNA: TGTGCCAGCAGCTCCGGACAGGGCTGGAACACTGAAGCTTTCTTT.